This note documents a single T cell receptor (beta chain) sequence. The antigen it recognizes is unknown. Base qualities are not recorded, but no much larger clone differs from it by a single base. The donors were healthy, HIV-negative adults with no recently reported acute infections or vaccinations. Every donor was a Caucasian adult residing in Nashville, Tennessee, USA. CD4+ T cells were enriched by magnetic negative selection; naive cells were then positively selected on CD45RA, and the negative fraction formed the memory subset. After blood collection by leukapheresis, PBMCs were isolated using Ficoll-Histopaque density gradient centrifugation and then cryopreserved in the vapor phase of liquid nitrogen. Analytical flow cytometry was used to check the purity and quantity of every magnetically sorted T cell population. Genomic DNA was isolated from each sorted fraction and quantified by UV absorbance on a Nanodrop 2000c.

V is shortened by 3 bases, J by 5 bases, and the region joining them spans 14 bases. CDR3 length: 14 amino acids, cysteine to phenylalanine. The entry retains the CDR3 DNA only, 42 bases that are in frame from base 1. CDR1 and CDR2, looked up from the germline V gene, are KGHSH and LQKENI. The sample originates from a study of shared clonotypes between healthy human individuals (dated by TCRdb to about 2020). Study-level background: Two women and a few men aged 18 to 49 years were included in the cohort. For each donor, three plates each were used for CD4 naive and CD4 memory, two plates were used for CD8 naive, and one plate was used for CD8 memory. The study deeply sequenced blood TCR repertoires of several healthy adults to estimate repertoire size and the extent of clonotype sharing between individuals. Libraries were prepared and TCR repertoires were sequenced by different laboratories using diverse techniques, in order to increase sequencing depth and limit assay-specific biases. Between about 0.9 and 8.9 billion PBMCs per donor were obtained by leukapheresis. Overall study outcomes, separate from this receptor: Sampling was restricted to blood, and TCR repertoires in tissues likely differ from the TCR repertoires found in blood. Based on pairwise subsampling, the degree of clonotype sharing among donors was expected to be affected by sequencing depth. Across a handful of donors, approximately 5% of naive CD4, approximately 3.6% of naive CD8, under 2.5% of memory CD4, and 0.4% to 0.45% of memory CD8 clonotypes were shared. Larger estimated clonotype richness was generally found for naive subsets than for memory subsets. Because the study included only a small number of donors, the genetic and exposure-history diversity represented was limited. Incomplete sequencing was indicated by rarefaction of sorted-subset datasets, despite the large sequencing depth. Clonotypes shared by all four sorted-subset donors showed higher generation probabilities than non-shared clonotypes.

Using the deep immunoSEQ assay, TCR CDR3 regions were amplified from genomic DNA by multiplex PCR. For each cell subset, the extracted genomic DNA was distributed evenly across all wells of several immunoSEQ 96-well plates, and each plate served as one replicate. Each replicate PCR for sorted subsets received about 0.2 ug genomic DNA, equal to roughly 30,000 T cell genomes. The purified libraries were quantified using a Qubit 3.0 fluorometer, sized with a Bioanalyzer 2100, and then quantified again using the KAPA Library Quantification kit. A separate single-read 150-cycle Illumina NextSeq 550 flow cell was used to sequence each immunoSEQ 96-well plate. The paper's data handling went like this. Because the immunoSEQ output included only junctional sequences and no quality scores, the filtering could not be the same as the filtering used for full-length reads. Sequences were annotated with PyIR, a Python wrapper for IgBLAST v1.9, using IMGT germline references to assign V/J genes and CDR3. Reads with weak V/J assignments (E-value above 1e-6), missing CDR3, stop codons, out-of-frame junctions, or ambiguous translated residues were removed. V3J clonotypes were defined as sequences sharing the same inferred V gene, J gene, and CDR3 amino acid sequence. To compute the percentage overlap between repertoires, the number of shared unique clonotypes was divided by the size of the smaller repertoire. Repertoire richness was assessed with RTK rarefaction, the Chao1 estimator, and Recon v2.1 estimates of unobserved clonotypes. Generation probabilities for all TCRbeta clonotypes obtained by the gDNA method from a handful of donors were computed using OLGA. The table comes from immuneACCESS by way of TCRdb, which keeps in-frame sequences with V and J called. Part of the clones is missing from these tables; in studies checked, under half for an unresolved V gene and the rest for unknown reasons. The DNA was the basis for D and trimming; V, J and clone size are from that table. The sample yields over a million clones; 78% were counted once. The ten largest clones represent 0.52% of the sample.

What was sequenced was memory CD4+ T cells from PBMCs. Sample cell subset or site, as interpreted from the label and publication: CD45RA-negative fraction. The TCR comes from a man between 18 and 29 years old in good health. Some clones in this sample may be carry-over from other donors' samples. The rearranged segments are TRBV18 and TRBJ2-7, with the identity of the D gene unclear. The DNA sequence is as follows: TGTGCCAGCTCACCGCCGGAACTTCGTAACGAGCAGTACTTC. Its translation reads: CASSPPELRNEQYF.